This T cell receptor (beta chain) was retrieved from a study of blood T cell repertoires in COVID-19. Study details: In each case, the material was cDNA or gDNA derived from T cells, B-cell-depleted T cells, or PBMCs.

There are 15 residues in the CDR3. The germline V gene encodes CDR1 SGHTA and CDR2 FQGNSA. Trimming shortened V by 5 bases and J by 6 bases, and 20 bases separated the two germline ends. Enrolled through a virtual design, the participants were between about 18 and 89 years of age and came from approximately 25 US areas. Participants had their cohort set by participant-reported clinical history. Cohort 3 donors were reported recovered after two negative PCRs, clearance, or symptom resolution. Some clones are missing from TCRdb's copy, which holds only in-frame ones; the method was immunoSEQ multiplex PCR. The sample comprises roughly 400,000 clones, 89% of which are singletons, and around 1.7% rests with the top ten.

The rearrangement links TRBV7-2 to TRBJ2-7, with D perhaps matching TRBD2 (7 bases). Input material: PBMCs or T cells enriched from blood (not recorded which). This clonotype was obtained from a woman aged 30 to 39 who had recovered from COVID-19. In nucleotides, the CDR3 is TGTGCCAGCAGCAGTGTACCGGGGGGCCGCTCCGAGCAGTACTTC. The encoded protein is CASSSVPGGRSEQYF.